This passage covers 16 T cell receptor beta chains from one sample sequenced in a study of blood T cell repertoires in COVID-19. The table came from immunoSEQ multiplex PCR; TCRdb's copy has only in-frame clones and leaves some out. Counted here are about 190,000 clones, 75% to 90% occurring once; the ten biggest clones make up around 1.1%. Material: peripheral blood. The receptors were sampled from a man aged 30 to 45 with acute or convalescent COVID-19.

This chain uses TRBV5-5 with TRBJ2-7; D possibly corresponds to TRBD1 (6 bases). The CDR3 is 15 amino acids. The V gene's germline CDR1 is SGHKS and CDR2 YYEKEE (reference sequence). V was clipped by 4 bases and J by 0 bases, with 14 bases between them. The CDR3 loop reads CASSADRPHSYEQYF. DNA of the CDR3: TGTGCCAGCAGCGCTGACAGGCCCCACTCCTACGAGCAGTACTTC.

This rearrangement joins TRBV7-8 to TRBJ2-5; tentative D call: TRBD1 (6 bases). Trimming stripped 5 bases from V and 1 base from J, with 20 bases between. This CDR3 has 17 residues. Germline assignment: CDR1 SGHVS and CDR2 FQNEAQ. CDR3 protein: CASSPGVGNRPQETQYF. The CDR3 coding sequence is TGTGCCAGCAGCCCAGGGGTCGGAAACCGCCCCCAAGAGACCCAGTACTTC.

CDR3 protein: CASRQGVRTEAFF. The CDR3 nucleotides read TGTGCCAGCAGACAAGGGGTTCGGACTGAAGCTTTCTTT. This chain connects TRBV7-3 to TRBJ1-1; D possibly corresponds to TRBD1 (5 bases). Trimming cost V 6 bases and J 5 bases, with 13 bases left between them. Germline assignment: CDR1 SGHTA and CDR2 FQGTGA. The CDR3 loop spans 13 amino acids. Full variable domain (remainder filled in from reference TRBV7-3 and TRBJ1-1): GAGVSQTPSNKVTEKGKYVELRCDPISGHTALYWYRQSLGQGPEFLIYFQGTGAADDSGLPNDRFFAVRPEGSVSTLKIQRTERGDSAVYLCASRQGVRTEAFFGQGTRLTVV.

J is TRBJ1-1 and V is TRBV11-3; possibly TRBD1 for D (6 bases). Trimming took off 2 bases at V and 5 bases at J, with 9 bases between the two ends. Germline V lookup: CDR1 SGHNT, CDR2 YENEEA. This CDR3 region has 13 residues. This CDR3 reads CASSLLRGTEAFF. The CDR3 DNA reads TGTGCCAGCAGCTTACTCAGGGGAACTGAAGCTTTCTTT.

The rearrangement links TRBV2 to TRBJ2-1; no reliable D call. Looked up from germline, CDR1 is SNHLY and CDR2 is FYNNEI. The CDR3 has 14 amino acids. V lost 1 base, J lost 7 bases, and 11 bases lay in between. This CDR3 is CASSEDPEINEQFF. The CDR3 DNA is TGTGCCAGCAGTGAAGATCCGGAGATAAATGAGCAGTTCTTC.

The rearrangement uses TRBV30 and TRBJ1-5; 7 nucleotides align to TRBD1. Germline V gives CDR1 GTSNPN, CDR2 SVGIG (reference sequence). The length of the CDR3 is 13 residues. V shed 1 base and J 4 bases; nucleotides not matched to a gene: 1. The DNA of the CDR3 is TGTGCCTGGAGTGCGACAGGGAATCAGCCCCAGCATTTT. It encodes CAWSATGNQPQHF.

The CDR3 region is CASSQDPPAAVYGYTF. CDR3 nucleotides: TGCGCCAGCAGCCAAGATCCCCCGGCGGCTGTCTATGGCTACACCTTC. The chain carries TRBV4-1 and TRBJ1-2, with D uncertain. Trimming removed 0 bases from V and 4 bases from J, with 15 bases in between. The CDR3 runs to 16 residues. Germline values: CDR1 MGHRA, CDR2 YSYEKL.

The V call is TRBV19, the J call TRBJ1-6; 8 bases are shared with TRBD1. This CDR3 spans 14 amino acids. J was trimmed by 5 bases and V by 8 bases; bases with no gene match: 5. CDR1 LNHDA and CDR2 SQIVND come from the germline V gene (reference sequence). CDR3 DNA sequence: TGTGCCAGTTCGGCAGGGGGCAATAATTCACCCCTCCACTTT. It encodes CASSAGGNNSPLHF.

This chain links TRBV28 with TRBJ2-7, with 8 bases matching TRBD1. The CDR3 is made up of 13 amino acids. Germline trimming cut 5 bases from V and 2 bases from J; bases unmatched to any gene: 2. Germline values: CDR1 MDHEN, CDR2 SYDVKM. CDR3 protein: CASSGQGPYEQYF. The CDR3 DNA sequence: TGTGCCAGCAGTGGACAGGGCCCCTACGAGCAGTACTTC.

J is TRBJ1-3 and V is TRBV6-5; 8 nucleotides agree with TRBD1. V shed 7 bases, J shed 2 bases, and the junction held 7 bases outside the gene matches. The CDR3 consists of 15 residues. Germline values: CDR1 MNHEY, CDR2 SVGAGI. The CDR3 protein is CASKEQGGPGNTIYF. The CDR3 bases are TGTGCCAGCAAAGAACAGGGGGGGCCTGGAAACACCATATATTTT.

The rearrangement joins TRBV5-6 to TRBJ1-2, with 8 bases matching TRBD1. Germline CDR1 is SGHDT and CDR2 is YYEEEE. V lost 3 bases, J lost 8 bases, and 3 bases stayed unmatched. The CDR3 runs to 12 residues. Here the CDR3 reads CASSSGQGGYTF. CDR3 DNA sequence: TGTGCCAGCAGCTCCGGACAGGGCGGCTACACCTTC.

The chain employs TRBV9 and TRBJ2-3; D remains unclear. The CDR3 loop spans 16 amino acids. Germline loops: CDR1 SGDLS, CDR2 YYNGEE. V dropped 2 bases and J dropped 2 bases, with 15 bases sitting between them. The DNA of the CDR3 is TGTGCCAGCAGCGTTGCTCAGCGACCTTTCACAGATACGCAGTATTTT. Residues: CASSVAQRPFTDTQYF.

This rearrangement joins TRBV3-1 (or the pseudogene TRBV3-2) to TRBJ1-2; D is unresolved. The CDR3 contains 15 residues. The V end was cut by 3 bases, the J end by 4 bases, with 15 bases between. Looked up from germline, CDR1 is LGHDT and CDR2 is YNNKEL (reference sequence). The CDR3 sequence is CASSQEGFQFYGYTF. CDR3 DNA sequence: TGTGCCAGCAGCCAGGAGGGCTTTCAGTTCTATGGCTACACCTTC.

This rearrangement joins TRBV5-1 to TRBJ1-2; D remains ambiguous. The germline CDR1 and CDR2 sequences are SGHRS and YFSETQ. With 1 base removed from V and 5 bases from J, the gap between germline ends came to 12 bases. The CDR3 contains 14 residues. The CDR3 spells CASSLSDSIYGYTF. DNA of the CDR3: TGCGCCAGCAGCTTGTCGGACTCGATTTATGGCTACACCTTC.

This clone was seen a single time. The chain joins TRBV7-9 to TRBJ1-1, with TRBD1 matching 8 bases. V lost 5 bases to trimming and J lost 5 bases; unmatched junction nucleotides: 10. Germline loops: CDR1 SEHNR, CDR2 FQNEAQ (reference sequence). This CDR3 comprises 15 residues. As DNA, the CDR3 is TGTGCCAGCAGCCCCAGGGGGCTTGAAACGACTGAAGCTTTCTTT. It translates to CASSPRGLETTEAFF.

The rearrangement joins TRBV28 to TRBJ1-2; TRBD1 matches at 7 bases. CDR3 size: 13 residues. V was pared by 7 bases and J by 5 bases, with 7 bases of the junction left unmatched. Germline loops: CDR1 MDHEN, CDR2 SYDVKM. The chain's CDR3 is CASNEGQLYGYTF. The CDR3 nucleotides are TGTGCCAGCAATGAGGGACAGCTTTATGGCTACACCTTC.